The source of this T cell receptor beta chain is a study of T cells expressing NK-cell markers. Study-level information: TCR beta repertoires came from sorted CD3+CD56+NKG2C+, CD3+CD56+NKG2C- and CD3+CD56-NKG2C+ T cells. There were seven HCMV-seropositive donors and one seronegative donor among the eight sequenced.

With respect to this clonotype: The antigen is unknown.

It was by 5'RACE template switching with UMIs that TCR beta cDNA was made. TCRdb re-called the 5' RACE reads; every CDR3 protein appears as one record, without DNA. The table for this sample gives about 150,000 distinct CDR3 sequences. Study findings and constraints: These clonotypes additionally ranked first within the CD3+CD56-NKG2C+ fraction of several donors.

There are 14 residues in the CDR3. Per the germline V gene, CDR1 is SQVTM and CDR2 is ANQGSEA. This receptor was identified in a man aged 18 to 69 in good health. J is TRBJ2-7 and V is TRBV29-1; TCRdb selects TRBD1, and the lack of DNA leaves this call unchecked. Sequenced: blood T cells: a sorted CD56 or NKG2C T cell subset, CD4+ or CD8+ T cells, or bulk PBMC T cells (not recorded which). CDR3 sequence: CSVEGGGHSYEQYF.